The 21 T cell receptor beta chains below were found in one sample sequenced in a study of blood T cell repertoires in COVID-19. TCRdb's table, derived via immunoSEQ multiplex PCR, lists solely in-frame clones and lacks some. This table has under 95,000 clones, 86% appearing once. Sample: peripheral blood. These receptor sequences come from a man older than 75 in a cohort sampled during active COVID-19.

Only one count was recorded for this clone. For the CDR3, the DNA is TGTGCCAGCAGTCGTCGCCCCCGGGGATTTGCAAACTATGGCTACACCTTC. As protein: CASSRRPRGFANYGYTF. V usage is TRBV28 and J usage is TRBJ1-2; D not resolved. This CDR3 spans 17 amino acids. Germline CDR1 reads MDHEN; CDR2 reads SYDVKM. V was pared by 5 bases and J by 2 bases, with 21 bases between.

The chain couples TRBV10-3 to TRBJ2-2, with 13 bases matching TRBD2. This CDR3 region has 13 residues. Germline CDR1 reads ENHRY; CDR2 reads SYGVKD. V dropped 11 bases and J dropped 5; count of bases not matched to a gene: 2. In nucleotides, the CDR3 is TGTGCCGTGGGACTAGCGGGGACCGGGGAGCTGTTTTTT. Its protein is CAVGLAGTGELFF.

This clone was picked up a small number of times. The chain carries TRBV6-5 and TRBJ1-5, with TRBD1 matching over 8 bases. The CDR3 totals 14 residues. Germline lookup yields CDR1 MNHEY and CDR2 SVGAGI. The V segment lost 8 bases and the J segment 7 bases; nucleotides outside the gene matches: 10. For the CDR3, the DNA is TGTGCCAGCCGTATGACAGGGGTAACCCAGCCCCAGCATTTT. Protein: CASRMTGVTQPQHF.

The table lists this clone with a few counts. The chain recombines TRBV11-3 with TRBJ2-1; tentative D call: TRBD1 (8 bases). The CDR3 is 18 residues long. Germline CDR1 reads SGHNT; CDR2 reads YENEEA. V lost 5 bases, J lost 5 bases, and 25 bases lay in between. The CDR3 spells CASSRWGGTGTGNNEQFF. In DNA form, the CDR3 reads TGTGCCAGCAGCCGCTGGGGGGGAACCGGGACAGGCAACAATGAGCAGTTCTTC. The full variable domain, in which reference TRBV11-3 and TRBJ2-1 provide the parts outside the CDR3, is EAGVVQSPRYKIIEKKQPVAFWCNPISGHNTLYWYLQNLGQGPELLIRYENEEAVDDSQLPKDRFSAERLKGVDSTLKIQPAELGDSAVYLCASSRWGGTGTGNNEQFFGPGTRLTVL.

The rearrangement uses TRBV2 and TRBJ1-1, with 7 bases matching TRBD1. Germline V gene sequence: CDR1 SNHLY, CDR2 FYNNEI. The V segment lost 6 bases and the J segment 4 bases; nucleotides outside the gene matches: 2. This CDR3 region has 12 residues. CDR3 nucleotide sequence: TGTGCCAGCAGGGGGGACAGCACTGAAGCTTTCTTT. It yields the protein CASRGDSTEAFF.

This clone came up once. The chain has TRBV15 and TRBJ1-5, with D possibly being TRBD1 (5 bases). The V gene's germline CDR1 is LNHNV and CDR2 YYDKDF (reference sequence). This CDR3 has 15 residues. With 0 bases removed from V and 6 bases from J, the gap between germline ends came to 12 bases. CDR3 residues: CATSRDSRVGQPQHF. Written as DNA, the CDR3 is TGTGCCACCAGCAGAGATAGCAGGGTCGGTCAGCCCCAGCATTTT.

The chain recombines TRBV7-8 with TRBJ1-4, with D hard to call. Trimming took off 2 bases at V and 5 bases at J, with 15 bases between the two ends. The CDR3 contains 16 residues. Germline values: CDR1 SGHVS, CDR2 FQNEAQ. DNA for the CDR3: TGTGCCAGCAGCTTACGTGGAGACCTGGTCAATGAAAAACTGTTTTTT. Translated, it gives CASSLRGDLVNEKLFF.

The CDR3 region has the DNA TGCGCCAGCAGCTTGGGTACAGGATTGAGCTCCTACAATGAGCAGTTCTTC. Residues: CASSLGTGLSSYNEQFF. V is TRBV5-1 and J is TRBJ2-1; perhaps TRBD1 as D (5 bases). Between the trimmed V and J ends, which lost 0 bases and 0 bases, there was a span of 13 bases. The CDR3 totals 17 residues. Germline V CDR1 and CDR2: SGHRS, YFSETQ. Using reference TRBV5-1 and TRBJ2-1 for the parts outside the CDR3, the full variable domain is KAGVTQTPRYLIKTRGQQVTLSCSPISGHRSVSWYQQTPGQGLQFLFEYFSETQRNKGNFPGRFSGRQFSNSRSEMNVSTLELGDSALYLCASSLGTGLSSYNEQFFGPGTRLTVL.

The chain links TRBV6-5 to TRBJ1-5; D gene ambiguous. The CDR3 loop spans 13 amino acids. Germline loops: CDR1 MNHEY, CDR2 SVGAGI. Trimming took off 7 bases at V and 3 bases at J, with 10 bases between the two ends. CDR3 bases: TGTGCCAGCATGTTACAGTTCAATCAGCCCCAGCATTTT. Protein: CASMLQFNQPQHF.

V gene TRBV9 combines with J gene TRBJ2-5; possible D gene TRBD1, 5 bases. Germline V gene lookup returns CDR1 SGDLS and CDR2 YYNGEE. The CDR3 spans 14 residues. The germline V and J ends were trimmed by 0 bases and 5 bases, with 11 bases remaining between them. CDR3: CASSVAGFGETQYF. The CDR3 nucleotides are TGTGCCAGCAGCGTAGCAGGGTTCGGGGAGACCCAGTACTTC.

V and J are TRBV5-6 and TRBJ1-4; 10 bases fit TRBD1. The germline V gene has CDR1 SGHDT and CDR2 YYEEEE. The CDR3 loop spans 15 amino acids. Trimming cost V 3 bases and J 8 bases; bases outside gene matches: 7. This CDR3 is CASSSYGTGVEKLFF. The CDR3 bases are TGTGCCAGCAGCTCGTACGGGACAGGGGTCGAAAAACTGTTTTTT.

This chain joins TRBV2 and TRBJ2-5; 7 bases align to TRBD1. There are 12 residues in the CDR3. Germline-derived CDR1 and CDR2 are SNHLY and FYNNEI. V shed 7 bases and J 3 bases; nucleotides not matched to a gene: 2. CDR3 in amino acids: CASKGQEETQYF. The CDR3 DNA reads as TGTGCCAGCAAAGGACAGGAAGAGACCCAGTACTTC.

The J gene is TRBJ1-5, the V gene TRBV6-5; 9 bases match TRBD1. Trimming removed 4 bases from V and 4 bases from J; junction bases left unmatched: 5. The CDR3 has 15 residues. Germline V gene sequence: CDR1 MNHEY, CDR2 SVGAGI. The CDR3 spells CASSLNRGPNQPQHF. CDR3 sequence (DNA): TGTGCCAGCAGTTTAAACAGGGGGCCGAATCAGCCCCAGCATTTT.

The CDR3 DNA reads TGTGCCAGCAGTGACCGCGGAATCCTGAATTCACCCCTCCACTTT. Translation gives CASSDRGILNSPLHF. The V call is TRBV6-1, the J call TRBJ1-6; D is unresolved. The CDR3 has 15 residues. Trimming cost V 3 bases and J 7 bases, with 13 bases left between them. In germline, CDR1 is MNHNS, CDR2 SASEGT.

This chain uses TRBV4-3 with TRBJ1-1; no firm D call. Trimming took off 0 bases at V and 1 base at J, with 9 bases between the two ends. Germline CDR1 reads LGHNA; CDR2 reads YSLEER. This CDR3 comprises 15 residues. The DNA of the CDR3 is TGCGCCAGCAGCCAAGATGAGGGCTCGAACACTGAAGCTTTCTTT. Its translation: CASSQDEGSNTEAFF.

In this sample, this clone turned up once. The chain recombines TRBV7-2 with TRBJ2-6, with D possibly TRBD1 on 5 matching bases. The ends were cut back, 1 base at V and 3 bases at J, with 7 bases in the middle. CDR1 is SGHTA and CDR2 is FQGNSA in the germline V gene. The CDR3 is 15 residues long. The CDR3 DNA follows: TGTGCCAGCAGCTTAGAAGGGGATGGGGCCAACGTCCTGACTTTC. This encodes CASSLEGDGANVLTF. The whole variable domain, filled in from reference TRBV7-2 and TRBJ2-6, reads GAGVSQSPSNKVTEKGKDVELRCDPISGHTALYWYRQSLGQGLEFLIYFQGNSAPDKSGLPSDRFSAERTGGSVSTLTIQRTQQEDSAVYLCASSLEGDGANVLTFGAGSRLTVL.

This chain connects TRBV7-2 to TRBJ2-1; perhaps TRBD2 as D (5 bases). This CDR3 region has 17 residues. V lost 7 bases, J lost 2 bases, and 21 bases lay in between. Germline CDR1 reads SGHTA; CDR2 reads FQGNSA. This CDR3 is CASMRPRLGVPYNEQFF. The CDR3 coding sequence is TGTGCCAGCATGAGGCCTAGGTTGGGAGTACCCTACAATGAGCAGTTCTTC.

The J gene is TRBJ2-3, the V gene TRBV7-2; D is undetermined. The V end lost 3 bases, the J end lost 4 bases, and 2 bases lay between the germline ends. This CDR3 region has 11 residues. Germline assignment: CDR1 SGHTA and CDR2 FQGNSA. The CDR3 sequence is CASSFSDTQYF. CDR3 bases: TGTGCCAGCAGCTTCTCAGATACGCAGTATTTT.

The chain carries TRBV2 and TRBJ2-2; tentatively, D is TRBD2 (5 bases). Deletions cut 1 base from V and 6 bases from J, with 9 bases between. CDR3 size: 14 residues. CDR1 SNHLY and CDR2 FYNNEI come from the germline V gene. CDR3 sequence (DNA): TGTGCCAGCAGTGAAGGGCTAGCCCCCGGGGAGCTGTTTTTT. It specifies CASSEGLAPGELFF.

The chain is built from TRBV19 and TRBJ2-3; 7 bases match TRBD1. The CDR3 covers 15 residues. Trimming cost V 4 bases and J 4 bases; bases outside gene matches: 8. CDR1 and CDR2 from the germline V gene are LNHDA and SQIVND (reference sequence). For the CDR3, the DNA is TGTGCCAGTAGTACCCGACAGGGTTCGGCAGATACGCAGTATTTT. This codes for CASSTRQGSADTQYF.

CDR3 nucleotides: TGCAGTGCTAGCTATCTCCACGAGCAGTACTTC. This gives the protein CSASYLHEQYF. The chain links TRBV20-1 to TRBJ2-7, with D unclear. Trimming took off 3 bases at V and 5 bases at J, with 8 bases between the two ends. This CDR3 comprises 11 residues. Germline CDR1 and CDR2: DFQATT and SNEGSKA (reference sequence).